The 27 T cell receptor beta chains below were found in one sample sequenced in a study of response to subunit inactivated influenza vaccine. Each CDR3 protein is one row after TCRdb ran MiXCR on the RT-PCR reads. The data contain over 300,000 distinct CDR3 sequences, roughly a fifth of them singletons. Sample: PBMCs from blood, taken approximately 20 months after vaccination. The receptors were gathered from a man aged 45 to 75 who received an inactivated influenza vaccine.

V is TRBV12-3 or TRBV12-4 and J is TRBJ1-2; tentatively, D is TRBD1 (5 bases). The length of the CDR3 is 13 residues. The V gene lost 8 bases and the J gene lost 1 base, with 11 bases spanning the gap. CDR3: CASRGADNYGYTF. In nucleotides, the CDR3 is TGTGCCAGCCGAGGGGCTGATAACTATGGCTACACCTTC.

The table lists this clonotype with a count of one. This chain links TRBV7-4 with TRBJ2-7; TRBD1 matches at 9 bases. The germline CDR1 and CDR2 sequences are SGHVT and SQSDAQ. Trimming cost V 5 bases and J 2 bases; bases outside gene matches: 7. The CDR3 runs 15 residues. DNA for the CDR3: TGTGCCAGCAGCATTCAGGACAGGGGTGCCTACGAGCAGTACTTC. Translating it yields CASSIQDRGAYEQYF.

This clonotype has a single count. The V gene is TRBV10-3, the J gene TRBJ2-1, with D unresolved. V was pared by 2 bases and J by 3 bases, with 11 bases between. There are 15 residues in the CDR3. CDR1 is ENHRY and CDR2 is SYGVKD in the germline V gene. CDR3: CAISEVSAYYNEQFF. The DNA for the CDR3 is TGTGCCATCAGTGAGGTTTCAGCTTACTACAATGAGCAGTTCTTC.

This clonotype was counted ten times or more. The chain uses TRBV6-5 and TRBJ1-1; D gene ambiguous. Trimming removed 5 bases at V and 7 bases at J, with 11 bases between. Germline CDR1 reads MNHEY; CDR2 reads SVGAGI. The CDR3 loop spans 12 amino acids. The DNA of the CDR3 is TGTGCCAGCAGTCCCAGCCGTGGTGAAGCTTTCTTT. Its protein product is CASSPSRGEAFF.

This clonotype was counted at least ten times. The chain carries TRBV12-3 or TRBV12-4 and TRBJ1-1; the match to TRBD1 covers 7 bases. The length of the CDR3 is 13 residues. The V segment lost 6 bases and the J segment 8 bases; nucleotides outside the gene matches: 9. CDR3 nucleotide sequence: TGTGCCAGCAGCATGGGGACAGTCCTAGAAGCTTTCTTT. Translated, it gives CASSMGTVLEAFF.

The chain employs TRBV12-3 or TRBV12-4 and TRBJ2-3; TRBD2 might be the D (5 bases). This CDR3 comprises 15 residues. V was shortened by 3 bases and J by 0 bases, with 10 bases between the two germline ends. For the CDR3, the DNA is TGTGCCAGCAGTTTTTTTGCGGGCAGCACAGATACGCAGTATTTT. It codes for CASSFFAGSTDTQYF.

The chain is built from TRBV4-3 and TRBJ2-1, with a tentative D call TRBD1 (7 bases). The CDR3 spans 14 residues. Between the trimmed V and J ends, which lost 4 bases and 7 bases, there was a span of 14 bases. The germline CDR1 and CDR2 sequences are LGHNA and YSLEER. The CDR3 bases are TGCGCCAGCAGCCTCCAGGGGGGTTTTAATGAGCAGTTCTTC. Protein product: CASSLQGGFNEQFF.

The chain joins TRBV7-8 to TRBJ2-5; D uncertain. Trimming pared 0 bases from V and 8 bases from J, leaving 4 bases between. The CDR3 length is 11 residues. Per the germline V gene, CDR1 is SGHVS and CDR2 is FQNEAQ. CDR3 sequence reads: CASSLAATQYF. CDR3 coding DNA: TGTGCCAGCAGCTTAGCGGCAACCCAGTACTTC.

This clonotype came up many times. V gene TRBV5-1 combines with J gene TRBJ1-1; 7 bases are a match to TRBD1. V shed 4 bases, J shed 1 base, and the junction held 10 bases outside the gene matches. Germline V gene data show CDR1 as SGHRS and CDR2 as YFSETQ. CDR3 size: 16 residues. CDR3 amino acids: CASSPGQGGRNTEAFF. As DNA, the CDR3 is TGCGCCAGCAGCCCCGGGCAGGGGGGTAGGAACACTGAAGCTTTCTTT.

This clonotype was picked up many times. The CDR3 DNA is TGTGCCAGCAGCGGGAACACCGACTCGGTCACTGAAGCTTTCTTT. It yields the protein CASSGNTDSVTEAFF. V usage is TRBV7-9 and J usage is TRBJ1-1; unclear D gene. From germline, CDR1 is SEHNR and CDR2 FQNEAQ (reference sequence). The CDR3 length is 15 residues. Trimming took 5 bases from V and 4 from J, leaving 17 bases between them.

The chain carries TRBV9 and TRBJ1-1; 8 bases are a match to TRBD1. Germline loops: CDR1 SGDLS, CDR2 YYNGEE. This CDR3 has 13 amino acids. Trimming at V came to 1 base and at J to 10 bases, leaving 6 bases not matched to a gene. This CDR3 is CASSVRQGRPAFF. The CDR3, as DNA: TGTGCCAGCAGCGTAAGACAGGGGAGGCCAGCTTTCTTT.

The J gene is TRBJ2-3, the V gene TRBV18; D remains ambiguous. Trimming removed 2 bases at V and 6 bases at J, with 12 bases between. The CDR3 has 14 amino acids. Germline V gives CDR1 KGHSH, CDR2 LQKENI. The CDR3 sequence is CASSPIPRIDTQYF. CDR3 DNA sequence: TGTGCCAGCTCACCAATCCCGCGTATTGATACGCAGTATTTT.

Only one count was recorded for this clonotype. The rearrangement links TRBV20-1 to TRBJ2-5; 12 bases agree with TRBD2. This CDR3 comprises 15 residues. V dropped 5 bases and J dropped 1; count of bases not matched to a gene: 5. Germline CDR1 is DFQATT and CDR2 is SNEGSKA (reference sequence). The CDR3 bases are TGCAGTGCTGACGGACTAGCGGGGACCCAAGAGACCCAGTACTTC. Translating it yields CSADGLAGTQETQYF.

In its sample, this clonotype was seen a few times. The rearrangement joins TRBV29-1 to TRBJ2-5, with TRBD1 matching 8 bases. CDR1 and CDR2 from the germline V gene are SQVTM and ANQGSEA. Trimming removed 7 bases from V and 5 bases from J; junction bases left unmatched: 15. The CDR3 is 15 amino acids. CDR3 sequence reads: CSGGRQGPMAETQYF. The DNA of the CDR3 is TGCAGCGGCGGAAGACAGGGGCCCATGGCGGAGACCCAGTACTTC.

The chain combines TRBV28 with TRBJ1-5; D unresolved. The V end lost 5 bases, the J end lost 13 bases, and 18 bases lay between the germline ends. This CDR3 spans 13 amino acids. CDR1 and CDR2 from the germline V gene are MDHEN and SYDVKM. CDR3 loop: CASSLGPYRVQHF. The CDR3 coding sequence is TGTGCCAGCAGTCTAGGACCCTATCGGGTGCAGCATTTT. Using reference TRBV28 and TRBJ1-5 for the parts outside the CDR3, the full variable domain is DVKVTQSSRYLVKRTGEKVFLECVQDMDHENMFWYRQDPGLGLRLIYFSYDVKMKEKGDIPEGYSVSREKKERFSLILESASTNQTSMYLCASSLGPYRVQHFGDGTRLSIL.

This clonotype was seen only a few times. This rearrangement joins TRBV5-6 to TRBJ1-3; no clear D. The germline gives CDR1 SGHDT, CDR2 YYEEEE. Between the trimmed V and J ends, which lost 5 bases and 1 base, there was a span of 13 bases. CDR3 length: 15 residues. DNA for the CDR3: TGTGCCAGCAGTCGTGGGGAAGCGTCTGGAAACACCATATATTTT. As protein: CASSRGEASGNTIYF.

The V call is TRBV12-3 or TRBV12-4, the J call TRBJ1-3, with no clear D. V lost 0 bases to trimming and J lost 0 bases, with 12 bases between them. The CDR3 loop spans 17 amino acids. CDR3 DNA: TGTGCCAGCAGTTTAGCGAGGGTCCGAAGCTCTGGAAACACCATATATTTT. Translated: CASSLARVRSSGNTIYF.

A few counts support this clonotype. This chain links TRBV5-1 with TRBJ1-2; D perhaps matches TRBD1 (5 bases). The CDR3 contains 14 residues. The V end was cut by 4 bases, the J end by 6 bases, with 16 bases between. CDR1 and CDR2 from the germline V gene are SGHRS and YFSETQ. The CDR3 sequence is CASSPPGTLHGYTF. CDR3 nucleotides: TGCGCCAGCAGCCCACCCGGGACGCTGCATGGCTACACCTTC. Using reference TRBV5-1 and TRBJ1-2 for the parts outside the CDR3, the full variable domain is KAGVTQTPRYLIKTRGQQVTLSCSPISGHRSVSWYQQTPGQGLQFLFEYFSETQRNKGNFPGRFSGRQFSNSRSEMNVSTLELGDSALYLCASSPPGTLHGYTFGSGTRLTVV.

This rearrangement joins TRBV5-4 to TRBJ1-1; no clear D. V dropped 4 bases and J dropped 5 bases, with 15 bases sitting between them. This CDR3 contains 14 residues. The germline gives CDR1 SGHNT, CDR2 YYREEE (reference sequence). As DNA, the CDR3 is TGTGCCAGCAGCCCGGATCCGGGGAGGACTGAAGCTTTCTTT. Protein: CASSPDPGRTEAFF.

V and J are TRBV4-2 and TRBJ1-2, with 12 bases lining up with TRBD1. There are 15 residues in the CDR3. Trimming removed 1 base from V and 8 bases from J; junction bases left unmatched: 5. In germline, CDR1 is LGHNA, CDR2 YNFKEQ. As DNA, the CDR3 is TGTGCCAGCAGCCAAGCGGGACAGGGGGCACCCGGCTACACCTTC. This codes for CASSQAGQGAPGYTF.

A word on this clonotype: One base away lies a much larger clone, so this may be a sequencing read error. This chain uses TRBV7-2 with TRBJ1-1, with D uncertain. The germline gives CDR1 SGHTA, CDR2 FQGNSA. The CDR3 totals 13 residues. The CDR3 is CASSLYGNTEALF. CDR3 sequence (DNA): TGTGCCAGCAGCTTATATGGAAACACTGAAGCTTTATTT.

The chain has TRBV12-2 and TRBJ2-1; the table's D call, TRBD2, has no DNA check behind it. TRBV12-2 is flagged as a pseudogene. This CDR3 is built from 17 residues. CDR3 loop: CASRASHTAGGLNEQFF. Written as DNA, the CDR3 is TGTGCAAGTCGTGCTTCCCATACGGCGGGGGGGCTCAATGAGCAGTTCTTC.

The chain combines TRBV10-3 with TRBJ2-4; 7 bases are shared with TRBD2. The CDR3 totals 17 residues. Germline loops: CDR1 ENHRY, CDR2 SYGVKD. V trimming: 0 bases; J trimming: 7 bases; junction bases outside the gene matches: 12. DNA of the CDR3: TGTGCCATCAGTGAGTCGATAGTTAAGCGGGGCGTTAACATTCAGTACTTC. Protein: CAISESIVKRGVNIQYF.

This clonotype was observed a few times. The chain links TRBV7-9 to TRBJ2-1; D may match TRBD1 or TRBD2 (5 bases each). Germline V gene sequence: CDR1 SEHNR, CDR2 FQNEAQ (reference sequence). The CDR3 runs to 15 residues. V was cut by 5 bases and J by 9 bases, with 20 bases left in between. CDR3 sequence reads: CASSASPGTGFEQFF. The DNA for the CDR3 is TGTGCCAGCAGCGCCAGTCCCGGGACGGGGTTTGAGCAGTTCTTC.

This clonotype was found many times. The CDR3, as DNA: TGTGCCAGCAGCTTGGGAGGGACAGATACGCAGTATTTT. As protein: CASSLGGTDTQYF. The chain has TRBV5-6 and TRBJ2-3; a possible D gene is TRBD2 (5 bases). This CDR3 is built from 13 residues. The germline CDR1 and CDR2 sequences are SGHDT and YYEEEE. Trimming stripped 0 bases from V and 3 bases from J, with 5 bases between.

The CDR3 nucleotides read TGTGCCACCAGGCAGGGGGCAGAAGCTTTCTTT. Its protein product is CATRQGAEAFF. The chain combines TRBV24-1 with TRBJ1-1; 8 bases agree with TRBD1. Trimming took 7 bases from V and 8 from J; bases not matched to a gene: 2. Germline values: CDR1 KGHDR, CDR2 SFDVKD. This CDR3 is 11 amino acids long.

The chain joins TRBV5-1 to TRBJ2-3; TRBD2 might be the D (6 bases). The CDR3 consists of 14 residues. Germline loops: CDR1 SGHRS, CDR2 YFSETQ. V was pared by 7 bases and J by 4 bases, with 16 bases between. CDR3 sequence: CASATAGRPDTQYF. In DNA form, the CDR3 reads TGCGCCAGCGCCACGGCGGGGCGACCAGATACGCAGTATTTT.